Following are 12 T cell receptor beta chains from one sample sequenced in a study of regulatory T cells in long-lasting Graves disease. Relying on iRepertoire HTBI primers and Arm-PCR of CDR3 regions, the team built TCR beta libraries. One entry per CDR3 protein, called by TCRdb with MiXCR from the multiplex PCR reads. The top ten clones hold roughly 25% of a sample with roughly 530,000 distinct CDR3 sequences, about 15% of them seen once. The time point denotes: newly diagnosed GD, antithyroid drugs for less than 3 months. Extracted RNA from PBMCs served as the source of the TCR library. The data were also submitted as part of a second study, on T cells in Graves' hyperthyroidism and ophthalmopathy.

Specimen: peripheral blood mononuclear cells (PBMCs), collected at new diagnosis, from a patient treated with antithyroid drugs. The source of these receptors is a woman aged 35-65 years with Graves disease.

In this sample, this clonotype turned up many times. The gene calls are TRBV28 and TRBJ2-1, with D hard to call. Germline CDR1 reads MDHEN; CDR2 reads SYDVKM. V was trimmed by 5 bases and J by 0 bases, leaving 11 bases between them. The CDR3 consists of 15 residues. This CDR3 is CASSAGPLSYNEQFF. CDR3 bases: TGTGCCAGCAGTGCCGGACCTCTCTCCTACAATGAGCAGTTCTTC.

The V call is TRBV6-1, the J call TRBJ1-1; the D is unclear. Germline-derived CDR1 and CDR2 are MNHNS and SASEGT. The germline V and J ends were trimmed by 8 bases and 1 base, with 14 bases remaining between them. This CDR3 comprises 14 residues. As DNA, the CDR3 is TGTGCCAGCCGGAGGGTCTTAGGGAACACTGAAGCTTTCTTT. This gives the protein CASRRVLGNTEAFF.

This clonotype was detected only a few times. J is TRBJ2-4 and V is TRBV28; maybe TRBD2 (5 bases). CDR1 is MDHEN, CDR2 SYDVKM, per germline. V shed 2 bases and J shed 1 base, with 15 bases lying between them. This CDR3 has 17 residues. CDR3 sequence reads: CASSLKAVPLAKNIQYF. The CDR3 coding sequence is TGTGCCAGCAGTTTAAAAGCGGTTCCCCTTGCCAAAAACATTCAGTACTTC. Drawing the rest from reference TRBV28 and TRBJ2-4, the complete variable domain is DVKVTQSSRYLVKRTGEKVFLECVQDMDHENMFWYRQDPGLGLRLIYFSYDVKMKEKGDIPEGYSVSREKKERFSLILESASTNQTSMYLCASSLKAVPLAKNIQYFGAGTRLSVL.

This clonotype was seen repeatedly, ten times or more. The CDR3 coding sequence is TGTGCCAGCAGTTACTCAAAACAGGGATCTCAGCCCCAGCATTTT. This sequence encodes CASSYSKQGSQPQHF. The chain is built from TRBV6-9 and TRBJ1-5; D might be TRBD1 (6 bases). CDR1 and CDR2 (germline): MNHGY, SVAAGI. The CDR3 consists of 15 residues. Trimming took off 3 bases at V and 6 bases at J, with 15 bases between the two ends.

This clonotype came up a few times. The V and J genes are TRBV5-1 and TRBJ1-4, with D unresolved. The CDR3 covers 15 residues. V was clipped by 0 bases and J by 7 bases, with 13 bases between them. In germline, CDR1 is SGHRS, CDR2 YFSETQ. The DNA of the CDR3 is TGCGCCAGCAGCTTGGGCCAAGGTTGGGGTGAAAAACTGTTTTTT. Its translation: CASSLGQGWGEKLFF. The full variable domain, in which reference TRBV5-1 and TRBJ1-4 provide the parts outside the CDR3, is KAGVTQTPRYLIKTRGQQVTLSCSPISGHRSVSWYQQTPGQGLQFLFEYFSETQRNKGNFPGRFSGRQFSNSRSEMNVSTLELGDSALYLCASSLGQGWGEKLFFGSGTQLSVL.

Only a few counts were recorded for this clonotype. CDR3 region: CAIGQINSPLHF. As DNA, the CDR3 is TGTGCCATCGGACAGATTAATTCACCCCTCCACTTT. V and J are TRBV10-3 and TRBJ1-6; perhaps TRBD1 as D (6 bases). The CDR3 is 12 residues long. The germline V gene encodes CDR1 ENHRY and CDR2 SYGVKD. V was cut by 8 bases and J by 6 bases, with 8 bases left in between.

The chain joins TRBV3-1 to TRBJ2-7, with 9 bases fitting TRBD1. The V gene end was trimmed by 3 bases and the J gene end by 9 bases; junction bases not matched to a gene: 3. Germline V CDR1 and CDR2: LGHDT, YNNKEL (reference sequence). This CDR3 is built from 12 residues. The CDR3 loop reads CASSQATGGQYF. The CDR3 nucleotides read TGTGCCAGCAGCCAGGCGACAGGGGGGCAGTACTTC.

This sequence joins TRBV7-9 and TRBJ1-4, with D uncertain. This CDR3 region has 14 residues. CDR1 SEHNR and CDR2 FQNEAQ come from the germline V gene (reference sequence). Deletions cut 4 bases from V and 0 bases from J, with 6 bases between. The CDR3 spells CASSSVSTNEKLFF. Written as DNA, the CDR3 is TGTGCCAGCAGCTCCGTCTCAACTAATGAAAAACTGTTTTTT.

The chain recombines TRBV3-1 with TRBJ1-2; the D is unclear. The V gene's germline CDR1 is LGHDT and CDR2 YNNKEL (reference sequence). CDR3 length equals 14 residues. V was clipped by 6 bases and J by 7 bases, with 18 bases between them. In nucleotides, the CDR3 is TGTGCCAGCAGTTACTCGTCGGGGTCGGGTGGCTACACCTTC. Translated: CASSYSSGSGGYTF.

There are many counts of this clonotype. V gene TRBV11-2 combines with J gene TRBJ2-5, with 8 bases fitting TRBD1. This CDR3 has 14 residues. Trimming cost V 4 bases and J 5 bases; bases outside gene matches: 6. The germline V gene has CDR1 SGHAT and CDR2 FQNNGV. The CDR3 bases are TGTGCCAGCAGCTCCAGGGGGCTAGTGGAGACCCAGTACTTC. Translating it yields CASSSRGLVETQYF. Full variable domain (remainder filled in from reference TRBV11-2 and TRBJ2-5): EAGVAQSPRYKIIEKRQSVAFWCNPISGHATLYWYQQILGQGPKLLIQFQNNGVVDDSQLPKDRFSAERLKGVDSTLKIQPAKLEDSAVYLCASSSRGLVETQYFGPGTRLLVL.

The chain employs TRBV9 and TRBJ2-7; 7 bases align to TRBD2. The CDR3 length is 14 residues. Unmatched junction bases numbered 4, after V lost 1 base and J lost 3 bases. Germline-derived CDR1 and CDR2 are SGDLS and YYNGEE. The CDR3 protein is CASSVIPGGYEQYF. CDR3 bases: TGTGCCAGCAGCGTAATACCGGGGGGCTACGAGCAGTACTTC.

The chain has TRBV29-1 and TRBJ2-7, with D uncertain. Germline assignment: CDR1 SQVTM and CDR2 ANQGSEA. The CDR3 consists of 11 residues. The germline V and J ends were trimmed by 0 bases and 3 bases, with 3 bases remaining between them. The CDR3 DNA reads TGCAGCGTTGAAGAAGGCTACGAGCAGTACTTC. Translated: CSVEEGYEQYF.